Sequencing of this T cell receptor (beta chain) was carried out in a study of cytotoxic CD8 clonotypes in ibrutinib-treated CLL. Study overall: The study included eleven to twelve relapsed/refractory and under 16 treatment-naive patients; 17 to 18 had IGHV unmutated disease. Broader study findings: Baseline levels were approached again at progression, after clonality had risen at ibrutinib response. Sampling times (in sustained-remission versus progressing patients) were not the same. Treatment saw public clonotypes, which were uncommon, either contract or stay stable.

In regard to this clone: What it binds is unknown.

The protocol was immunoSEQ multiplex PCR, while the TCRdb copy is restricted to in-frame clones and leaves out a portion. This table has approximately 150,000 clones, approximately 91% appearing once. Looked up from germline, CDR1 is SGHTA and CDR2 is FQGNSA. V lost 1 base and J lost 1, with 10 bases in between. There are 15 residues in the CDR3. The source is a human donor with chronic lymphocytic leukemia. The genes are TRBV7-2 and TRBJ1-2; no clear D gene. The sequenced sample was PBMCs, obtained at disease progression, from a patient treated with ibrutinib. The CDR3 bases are TGTGCCAGCAGCTTAGTTGGGCGCAGTAACTATGGCTACACCTTC. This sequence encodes CASSLVGRSNYGYTF.